These T cell receptor beta chains were read from a single sample in a study of graft-versus-host responses after intestinal transplantation. Assay used: immunoSEQ multiplex PCR; TCRdb lists only in-frame clones, some missing. The sample includes approximately 90,000 clones, 80% to 95% seen only once; the top ten take roughly 0.4%. These receptors have no known antigen. The material sequenced was unstimulated CD8+ T cells sorted from spleen or lymph node cells, taken before transplant. Receptors were obtained from a human donor who was the organ donor for an intestinal transplant. Each CDR3 is given with its conserved first and last residue. The D gene is left open where the match is weak. Some rows mark clone size as missing; the rest say once, few, many or name a class of expanded clone.

cdr3_length d_call clone_size j_call v_call cdr3_aa cdr3_nt
19 TRBD1 NA TRBJ1-6 TRBV28 CASSLYHRDRGIVNSPLHF TGTGCCAGCAGTTTATACCACCGGGACAGGGGTATAGTAAATTCACCCCTCCACTTT
16 TRBD2 NA TRBJ2-1 TRBV7-9 CASDYRGGDPTNEQFF TGTGCCAGCGATTACCGCGGGGGGGACCCCACGAATGAGCAGTTCTTC
13 NA NA TRBJ2-7 TRBV27 CASSLADRYEQYF TGTGCCAGCAGTTTGGCGGATAGATACGAGCAGTACTTC
16 NA NA TRBJ2-7 TRBV14 CASSQDIFAPGYEQYF TGTGCCAGCAGCCAAGATATATTCGCCCCGGGCTACGAGCAGTACTTC
16 NA NA TRBJ2-7 TRBV4-2 CASSPPTGSGFYEQYF TGTGCCAGCAGCCCACCCACAGGGTCGGGTTTTTACGAGCAGTACTTC
15 TRBD1 NA TRBJ1-2 TRBV10-3 CAISRDRAGVRGYTF TGTGCCATCAGTAGGGACAGGGCAGGCGTTAGGGGCTACACCTTC
14 NA NA TRBJ2-1 TRBV11-2 CASSPSPSDYEQFF TGTGCCAGCAGCCCATCCCCGTCAGACTATGAGCAGTTCTTC
17 TRBD1 NA TRBJ2-7 TRBV5-1 CASSLGGVGTAYYEQYF TGCGCCAGCAGCTTGGGAGGTGTAGGGACAGCTTACTACGAGCAGTACTTC
12 NA NA TRBJ2-7 TRBV27 CASSLQGYEQYF TGTGCCAGCAGTTTACAGGGGTACGAGCAGTACTTC
13 NA NA TRBJ2-7 TRBV5-1 CASRSPDSYEQYF TGCGCCAGCAGGAGTCCTGACTCCTACGAGCAGTACTTC
16 TRBD2 NA TRBJ2-7 TRBV28 CASSLEGGVPTYEQYF TGTGCCAGCAGTTTAGAGGGAGGGGTACCAACATACGAGCAGTACTTC
15 TRBD1 NA TRBJ1-2 TRBV6-5 CASRTWQGAGYGYTF TGTGCCAGCAGGACGTGGCAGGGGGCTGGGTATGGCTACACCTTC
15 TRBD2 NA TRBJ2-1 TRBV6-1 CASSVFGGGNNEQFF TGTGCCAGCAGTGTTTTCGGGGGGGGGAACAATGAGCAGTTCTTC
14 NA NA TRBJ2-1 TRBV27 CASSLGARDNEQFF TGTGCCAGCAGTTTAGGAGCGAGGGACAATGAGCAGTTCTTC
13 TRBD2 few TRBJ2-7 TRBV7-9 CALSGNPSYEQYF TGTGCCCTTAGCGGGAATCCCTCCTACGAGCAGTACTTC
15 TRBD1 NA TRBJ2-5 TRBV9 CASSPGQGPWETQYF TGTGCCAGCAGTCCGGGACAGGGTCCATGGGAGACCCAGTACTTC